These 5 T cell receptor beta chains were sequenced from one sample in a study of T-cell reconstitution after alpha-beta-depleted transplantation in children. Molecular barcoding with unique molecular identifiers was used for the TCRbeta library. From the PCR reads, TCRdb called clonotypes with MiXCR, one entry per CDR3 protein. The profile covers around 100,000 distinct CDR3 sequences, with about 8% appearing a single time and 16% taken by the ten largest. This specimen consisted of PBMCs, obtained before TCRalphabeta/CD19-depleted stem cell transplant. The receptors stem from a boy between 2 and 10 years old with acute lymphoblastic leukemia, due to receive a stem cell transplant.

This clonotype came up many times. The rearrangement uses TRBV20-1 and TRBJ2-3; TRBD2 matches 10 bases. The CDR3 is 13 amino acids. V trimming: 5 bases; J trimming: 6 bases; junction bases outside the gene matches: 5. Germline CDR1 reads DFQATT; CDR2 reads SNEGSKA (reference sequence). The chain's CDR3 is CSAERGGQDTQYF. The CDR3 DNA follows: TGCAGTGCTGAGCGGGGGGGCCAGGATACGCAGTATTTT.

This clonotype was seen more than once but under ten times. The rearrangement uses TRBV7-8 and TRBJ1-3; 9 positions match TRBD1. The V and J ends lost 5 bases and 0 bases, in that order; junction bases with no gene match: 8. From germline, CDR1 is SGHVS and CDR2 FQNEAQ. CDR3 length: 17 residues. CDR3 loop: CASSRQQGADSGNTIYF. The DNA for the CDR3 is TGTGCCAGCAGCCGACAACAGGGGGCGGACTCTGGAAACACCATATATTTT.

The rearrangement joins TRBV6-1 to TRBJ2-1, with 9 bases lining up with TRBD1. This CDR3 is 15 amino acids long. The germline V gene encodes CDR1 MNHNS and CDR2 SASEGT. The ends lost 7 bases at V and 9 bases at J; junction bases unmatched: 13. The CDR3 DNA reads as TGTGCCAGCAATCCTCTCCTACAGGGGGCGGGTGAGCAGTTCTTC. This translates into CASNPLLQGAGEQFF.

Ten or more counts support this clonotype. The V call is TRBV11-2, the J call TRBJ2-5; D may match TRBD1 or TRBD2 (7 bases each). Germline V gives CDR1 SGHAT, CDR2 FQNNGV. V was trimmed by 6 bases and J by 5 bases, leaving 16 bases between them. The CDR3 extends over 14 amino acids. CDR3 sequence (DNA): TGTGCCAGCAGGCGACAGGGAGGGCGGGAGACCCAGTACTTC. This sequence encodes CASRRQGGRETQYF.

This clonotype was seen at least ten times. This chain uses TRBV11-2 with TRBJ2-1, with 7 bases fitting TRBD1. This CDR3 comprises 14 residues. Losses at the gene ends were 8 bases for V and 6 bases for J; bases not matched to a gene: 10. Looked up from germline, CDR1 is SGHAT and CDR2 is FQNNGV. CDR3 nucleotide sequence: TGTGCCAGCGTAACCCCGGCAGGGGGCAATGAGCAGTTCTTC. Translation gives CASVTPAGGNEQFF.